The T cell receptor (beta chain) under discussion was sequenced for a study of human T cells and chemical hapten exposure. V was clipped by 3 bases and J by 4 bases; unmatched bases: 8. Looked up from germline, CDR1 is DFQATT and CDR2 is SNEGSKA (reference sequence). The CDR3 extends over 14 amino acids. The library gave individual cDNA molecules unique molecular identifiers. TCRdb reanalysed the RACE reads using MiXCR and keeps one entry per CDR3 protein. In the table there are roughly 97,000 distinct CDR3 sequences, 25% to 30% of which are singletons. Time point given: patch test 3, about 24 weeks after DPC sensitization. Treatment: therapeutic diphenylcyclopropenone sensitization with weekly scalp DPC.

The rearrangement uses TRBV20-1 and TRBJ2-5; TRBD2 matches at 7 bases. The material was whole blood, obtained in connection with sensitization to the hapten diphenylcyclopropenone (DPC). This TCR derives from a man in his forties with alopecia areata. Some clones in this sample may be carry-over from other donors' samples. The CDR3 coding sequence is TGCAGTGCTAGTAGTCGGGAGGCTAGAGAGACCCAGTACTTC. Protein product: CSASSREARETQYF.